Listed here are 7 T cell receptor beta chains from one sample, sequenced in a study of T cells after yellow fever vaccination. TCRdb passed the 5' RACE reads through MiXCR, listing each CDR3 protein once. The sample shows under 300,000 distinct CDR3 sequences, 6.5% to 7.5% of them seen only once. This specimen consisted of CD4+ T cells sorted from PBMCs, obtained on the day of the yellow fever booster vaccination. These receptors were collected from a man between 25 and 39 years old who received the YFV17D yellow fever vaccine.

Regarding this clonotype: One end of the junction varies from germline; a read error may be responsible. This chain links TRBV3-1 with TRBJ2-7; TRBD2 aligns across 8 bases. CDR3 length equals 17 residues. Germline CDR1 LGHDT, CDR2 YNNKEL (reference sequence). The CDR3 sequence: CASTQERTGGGSYEQYF. The CDR3 DNA follows: TGTGCCAGCACCCAAGAGAGGACGGGAGGGGGCTCCTACGAGCAGTACTTC.

V and J are TRBV6-5 and TRBJ2-7; TRBD2 agrees at 11 bases. Germline CDR1 MNHEY, CDR2 SVGAGI. The ends lost 4 bases at V and 2 bases at J; junction bases unmatched: 7. This CDR3 region has 16 residues. The CDR3 protein is CASSSALAGVTYEQYF. The CDR3, as DNA: TGTGCCAGCAGTTCCGCACTAGCGGGAGTGACCTACGAGCAGTACTTC.

A few counts support this clonotype. The rearrangement joins TRBV11-3 to TRBJ1-1; D may be TRBD1 (5 bases). The germline V gene has CDR1 SGHNT and CDR2 YENEEA. This CDR3 is built from 15 residues. Trimming took off 4 bases at V and 2 bases at J, with 14 bases between the two ends. This CDR3 is CASSCDEGPNTEAFF. CDR3 bases: TGTGCCAGCAGCTGCGACGAGGGGCCCAACACTGAAGCTTTCTTT.

This clonotype has a handful of counts. In DNA, the CDR3 is TGTGCCACCAGCAGGCCGGGGACTAACTATGGCTACACCTTC. Amino acid sequence: CATSRPGTNYGYTF. This chain uses TRBV15 with TRBJ1-2; the D is unclear. V was trimmed by 3 bases and J by 0 bases, leaving 8 bases between them. This CDR3 has 14 residues. CDR1 LNHNV and CDR2 YYDKDF come from the germline V gene (reference sequence).

The sample holds many counts of this clonotype. The chain uses TRBV4-3 and TRBJ1-5; D uncertain. V was trimmed by 0 bases and J by 10 bases, leaving 13 bases between them. The CDR3 contains 14 residues. From germline, CDR1 is LGHNA and CDR2 YSLEER. The CDR3 DNA is TGCGCCAGCAGCCAAGACGGCGGTGGGCTTCCCCAGCATTTT. It specifies CASSQDGGGLPQHF.

Details on this clonotype: The junction and the germline gene differ at one end; a read error may be behind it. V gene TRBV19 combines with J gene TRBJ2-1, with 8 bases lining up with TRBD2. Germline lookup yields CDR1 LNHDA and CDR2 SQIVND (reference sequence). The CDR3 length is 16 residues. CDR3 residues: CVSSRGLADSYNEQFF. The CDR3, as DNA: TGTGTCAGTAGCCGCGGACTAGCTGACTCCTACAATGAGCAGTTCTTC.

This clonotype was detected only a few times. This chain joins TRBV20-1 and TRBJ2-6; D may match TRBD1 or TRBD2 (5 bases each). The CDR3 is made up of 16 amino acids. The V gene's germline CDR1 is DFQATT and CDR2 SNEGSKA (reference sequence). V was clipped by 6 bases and J by 2 bases, with 17 bases between them. The CDR3 region is CSASLRGGPGANVLTF. The CDR3 DNA follows: TGCAGTGCCAGTCTTAGGGGCGGGCCTGGGGCCAACGTCCTGACTTTC.